A single sample gave rise to the 7 T cell receptor beta chains below, sequenced in a study of blood T cell repertoires in COVID-19. The protocol was immunoSEQ multiplex PCR, while the TCRdb copy is restricted to in-frame clones and leaves out a portion. This sample carries a few hundred thousand clones, approximately 90% of them seen once, and the ten largest clones take around 0.88%. Sequencing used peripheral blood. The source is a man aged 30-40 years with acute or convalescent COVID-19.

CDR3 sequence (DNA): TGTGCCAGAAGCTTGGAGAGGGACAGGGGGCAAGACACTGAAGCTTTCTTT. Amino acid sequence: CARSLERDRGQDTEAFF. This chain links TRBV5-3 with TRBJ1-1, with TRBD1 identical over 12 bases. TRBV5-3 is designated an ORF whose function remains uncertain. Trimming removed 0 bases from V and 3 bases from J; junction bases left unmatched: 6. The CDR3 is made up of 17 amino acids.

The chain couples TRBV5-4 to TRBJ1-2; 9 bases line up with TRBD1. Unmatched junction bases numbered 6, after V lost 4 bases and J lost 8 bases. Germline V gene lookup returns CDR1 SGHNT and CDR2 YYREEE (reference sequence). The CDR3 is 13 residues long. The CDR3 DNA reads as TGTGCCAGCAGCCTGACAGGGGGGACGGGCTACACCTTC. The encoded protein is CASSLTGGTGYTF. Variable domain in full (rest from reference TRBV5-4 and TRBJ1-2): ETGVTQSPTHLIKTRGQQVTLRCSSQSGHNTVSWYQQALGQGPQFIFQYYREEENGRGNFPPRFSGLQFPNYSSELNVNALELDDSALYLCASSLTGGTGYTFGSGTRLTVV.

This clone has more than one count but fewer than ten. The chain links TRBV7-9 to TRBJ1-5; TRBD1 agrees at 7 bases. CDR1 SEHNR and CDR2 FQNEAQ come from the germline V gene (reference sequence). V was clipped by 2 bases and J by 4 bases; unmatched bases: 5. CDR3 length: 15 residues. The chain's CDR3 is CASSLTGQVNQPQHF. The CDR3 coding sequence is TGTGCCAGCAGCTTAACAGGACAGGTTAATCAGCCCCAGCATTTT.

In nucleotides, the CDR3 is TGTGCCAGCAGCTTTGAGACCTACGAGCAGTACTTC. Its protein is CASSFETYEQYF. The chain couples TRBV5-6 to TRBJ2-7; D is unclear. V was trimmed by 2 bases and J by 2 bases, leaving 5 bases between them. The CDR3 sequence is 12 residues long. Germline CDR1 is SGHDT and CDR2 is YYEEEE.

V gene TRBV3-1 (or the pseudogene TRBV3-2) combines with J gene TRBJ2-5; D gene unclear. V was pared by 4 bases and J by 0 bases, with 21 bases between. The CDR3 covers 18 residues. CDR1 LGHDT and CDR2 YNNKEL come from the germline V gene (reference sequence). CDR3: CASSLTVRFLQYQETQYF. The CDR3 DNA reads as TGTGCCAGCAGCCTCACGGTTAGGTTCCTACAGTACCAAGAGACCCAGTACTTC.

This chain joins TRBV5-1 and TRBJ1-1; the match to TRBD1 covers 8 bases. V was clipped by 0 bases and J by 0 bases; unmatched bases: 7. Germline lookup yields CDR1 SGHRS and CDR2 YFSETQ. The CDR3 spans 17 residues. CDR3 sequence reads: CASSLVPGTGLNTEAFF. In DNA, the CDR3 is TGCGCCAGCAGCTTGGTGCCTGGGACAGGACTGAACACTGAAGCTTTCTTT.

The chain joins TRBV19 to TRBJ1-1; D is unresolved. This CDR3 has 15 residues. V was clipped by 7 bases and J by 1 base, with 16 bases between them. CDR1 is LNHDA, CDR2 SQIVND, per germline (reference sequence). The CDR3 region has the DNA TGTGCCAGTATCCTAAACTCGAATGGGAACACTGAAGCTTTCTTT. Its translation is CASILNSNGNTEAFF.